These 12 T cell receptor beta chains came from one sample sequenced in a study of patients and donors after allogeneic stem cell transplantation. TCRdb redid the calling of the RT-PCR reads with MiXCR, one entry per CDR3 protein. The table has 200,000 to 250,000 distinct CDR3 sequences, less than 15% seen once. Sequencing was carried out using blood, either unsorted or a sorted T cell fraction (not recorded which). The receptors shown here come from a human donor who was either an allogeneic HSCT recipient or a stem cell or donor lymphocyte infusion donor (not recorded which). It is not recorded whose cells these are; they may come from a transplant donor.

This chain joins TRBV10-3 and TRBJ2-3; the D gene is possibly TRBD2 (6 bases). Germline CDR1 ENHRY, CDR2 SYGVKD. V gave up 4 bases and J gave up 3 bases, with 17 bases separating them. The CDR3 length is 16 residues. The CDR3 sequence is CAISAAGRTGTDTQYF. The CDR3 nucleotides read TGTGCCATCAGTGCCGCGGGACGTACGGGGACAGATACGCAGTATTTT.

This clonotype has more than one count but fewer than ten. The V and J genes are TRBV4-3 and TRBJ1-2, with TRBD1 identical over 9 bases. After removal of 2 bases from V and 0 bases from J, the junction contained 7 bases not matched to a gene. The CDR3 totals 17 residues. Per the germline V gene, CDR1 is LGHNA and CDR2 is YSLEER. The CDR3 bases are TGCGCCAGCAGCCAAACGACAGGGGGGAGTACTAACTATGGCTACACCTTC. Amino acids: CASSQTTGGSTNYGYTF.

The chain couples TRBV7-8 to TRBJ2-1; D remains unclear. Germline V gene lookup returns CDR1 SGHVS and CDR2 FQNEAQ. This CDR3 has 15 amino acids. The V gene lost 4 bases and the J gene lost 0 bases, with 10 bases spanning the gap. CDR3 DNA sequence: TGTGCCAGCAGCTCAGATATTAGCTCCTACAATGAGCAGTTCTTC. It translates to CASSSDISSYNEQFF.

This clonotype was counted a few times. The CDR3 region has the DNA TGTGCCAGCAGCCGCGGTCGTGGGGGCGCGTACAATGAGCAGTTCTTC. It specifies CASSRGRGGAYNEQFF. The V gene is TRBV6-1, the J gene TRBJ2-1, with D tentatively TRBD1 (6 bases). The CDR3 has 16 residues. Between the trimmed V and J ends, which lost 6 bases and 4 bases, there was a span of 19 bases. The germline V gene encodes CDR1 MNHNS and CDR2 SASEGT.

This clonotype was seen at least ten times. V and J are TRBV29-1 and TRBJ2-7, with D perhaps TRBD1 or TRBD2 (6 bases each). V lost 5 bases, J lost 4 bases, and 9 bases lay in between. The CDR3 runs 11 residues. Per germline, CDR1 SQVTM and CDR2 ANQGSEA. The CDR3 is CSVLGGYEQYF. CDR3 in DNA: TGCAGCGTTTTAGGGGGGTACGAGCAGTACTTC.

Many counts were recorded for this clonotype. CDR3 in amino acids: CSAPLPGQGGSPLHF. The DNA of the CDR3 is TGCAGTGCACCTCTACCCGGACAGGGCGGATCACCCCTCCACTTT. The gene calls are TRBV20-1 and TRBJ1-6; 8 bases are shared with TRBD1. Germline V gene lookup returns CDR1 DFQATT and CDR2 SNEGSKA (reference sequence). This CDR3 region has 15 residues. V dropped 6 bases and J dropped 10; count of bases not matched to a gene: 14.

The chain is built from TRBV29-1 and TRBJ1-4; D gene uncertain. V was trimmed by 1 base and J by 0 bases, leaving 12 bases between them. The CDR3 has 16 residues. Germline assignment: CDR1 SQVTM and CDR2 ANQGSEA. The CDR3 is CSVEGFGETTNEKLFF. CDR3 sequence (DNA): TGCAGCGTTGAAGGCTTTGGGGAGACAACTAATGAAAAACTGTTTTTT.

The sample holds a few counts of this clonotype. This rearrangement joins TRBV6-1 to TRBJ2-3; D unclear. V was cut by 7 bases and J by 3 bases, with 14 bases left in between. The CDR3 is made up of 14 amino acids. From germline, CDR1 is MNHNS and CDR2 SASEGT. The CDR3 loop reads CASTPTWGTDTQYF. CDR3 nucleotide sequence: TGTGCCAGCACCCCGACCTGGGGAACAGATACGCAGTATTTT.

This chain links TRBV20-1 with TRBJ1-2; D is undetermined. Per the germline V gene, CDR1 is DFQATT and CDR2 is SNEGSKA (reference sequence). The length of the CDR3 is 15 residues. Trimming stripped 6 bases from V and 0 bases from J, with 17 bases between. The CDR3 coding sequence is TGCAGTGCCCGAGGGTGGGCACGAGCTAACTATGGCTACACCTTC. Translated: CSARGWARANYGYTF.

This clonotype has a handful of counts. The chain uses TRBV5-4 and TRBJ1-1; TRBD1 aligns across 8 bases. The CDR3 is 14 amino acids. From germline, CDR1 is SGHNT and CDR2 YYREEE (reference sequence). Unmatched junction bases numbered 8, after V lost 5 bases and J lost 5 bases. The CDR3 region has the DNA TGTGCCAGCAGGCCAGGGGGCGTAGCGACTGAAGCTTTCTTT. It codes for CASRPGGVATEAFF.

A few counts support this clonotype. This chain links TRBV5-5 with TRBJ1-4; D is undetermined. Germline CDR1 is SGHKS and CDR2 is YYEKEE (reference sequence). The CDR3 totals 13 residues. V shed 8 bases and J shed 0 bases, with 8 bases lying between them. CDR3 nucleotides: TGTGCCAGGGCCGAAGCAACTAATGAAAAACTGTTTTTT. Translated, it gives CARAEATNEKLFF.

The CDR3 bases are TGTGCCAGTAGTATAGGCAGGGACGAGGGGAACACTGAAGCTTTCTTT. This codes for CASSIGRDEGNTEAFF. The rearrangement links TRBV19 to TRBJ1-1, with D maybe TRBD1 (5 bases). Per germline, CDR1 LNHDA and CDR2 SQIVND (reference sequence). There are 16 residues in the CDR3. V was pared by 1 base and J by 1 base, with 13 bases between. The full variable domain, rest sourced from reference TRBV19 and TRBJ1-1, is DGGITQSPKYLFRKEGQNVTLSCEQNLNHDAMYWYRQDPGQGLRLIYYSQIVNDFQKGDIAEGYSVSREKKESFPLTVTSAQKNPTAFYLCASSIGRDEGNTEAFFGQGTRLTVV.